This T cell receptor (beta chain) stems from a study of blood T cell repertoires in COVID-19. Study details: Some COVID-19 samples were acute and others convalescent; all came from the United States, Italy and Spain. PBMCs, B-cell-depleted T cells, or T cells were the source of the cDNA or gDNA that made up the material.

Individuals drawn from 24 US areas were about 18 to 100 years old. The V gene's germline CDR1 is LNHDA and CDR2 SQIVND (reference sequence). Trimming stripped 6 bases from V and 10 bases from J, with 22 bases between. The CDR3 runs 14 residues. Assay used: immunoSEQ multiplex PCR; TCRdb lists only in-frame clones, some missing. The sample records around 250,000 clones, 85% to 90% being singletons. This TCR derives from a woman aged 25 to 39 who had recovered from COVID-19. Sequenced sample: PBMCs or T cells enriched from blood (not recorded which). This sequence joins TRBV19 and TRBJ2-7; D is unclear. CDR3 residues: CASRASGSSASQYF. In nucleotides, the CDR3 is TGTGCCAGTAGAGCCTCCGGGTCGTCCGCCTCTCAGTACTTC.